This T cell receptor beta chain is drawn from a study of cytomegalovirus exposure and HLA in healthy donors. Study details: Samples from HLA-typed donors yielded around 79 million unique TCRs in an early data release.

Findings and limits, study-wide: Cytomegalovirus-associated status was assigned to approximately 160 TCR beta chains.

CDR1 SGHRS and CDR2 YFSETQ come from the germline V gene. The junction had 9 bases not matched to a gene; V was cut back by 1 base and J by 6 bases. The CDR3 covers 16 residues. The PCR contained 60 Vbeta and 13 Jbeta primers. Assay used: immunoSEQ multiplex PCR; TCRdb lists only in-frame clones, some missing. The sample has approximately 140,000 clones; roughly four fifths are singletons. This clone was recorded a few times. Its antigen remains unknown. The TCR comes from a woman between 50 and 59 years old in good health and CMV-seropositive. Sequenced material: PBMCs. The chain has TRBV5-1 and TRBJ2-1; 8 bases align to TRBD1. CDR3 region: CASSLSRTGRSNEQFF. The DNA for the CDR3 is TGCGCCAGCAGCTTGTCCCGGACAGGGAGGAGCAATGAGCAGTTCTTC.